This TCR beta chain was found in a study of CD8+CD57+ T cells in acquired aplastic anemia. Findings and caveats of the study: Statistical testing detected no significant gap in CD8+ Simpson's diversity between patients and controls.

This clonotype has just one count. Its target is unknown. Genomic DNA served as template for TCR beta VDJ and CDR3 profiling. TCRdb redid the calling of the reads with MiXCR, one entry per CDR3 protein. The repertoire holds some 240,000 distinct CDR3 sequences, approximately 35% seen once, with around 1.1% in the top ten. The CDR3 length is 17 residues. Germline values: CDR1 MNHEY, CDR2 SVGEGT. V lost 6 bases to trimming and J lost 3 bases; unmatched junction nucleotides: 17. The sequenced material came from sorted CD4+, CD8+, or CD8+CD57+ T cells (not recorded which) from PBMCs. The TCR originated in a human donor in good health, serving as a control. This chain joins TRBV6-2 or TRBV6-3 and TRBJ2-7; TRBD1 agrees at 7 bases. The CDR3 loop reads CASRHPSQDRANYEQYF. In nucleotides, the CDR3 is TGTGCCAGCAGACACCCCTCCCAAGACAGGGCGAACTACGAGCAGTACTTC.